This T cell receptor beta chain is drawn from a study of T-cell reconstitution after alpha-beta-depleted transplantation in children. Findings of the study overall: About two months after transplant, alpha-beta T cells reportedly came from several hundred expanded graft clones. After one year, T-cell counts and TCRbeta diversity mostly came from new T cells. High day-60 TCRbeta diversity in some patients came from surviving recipient T cells and thymic progenitors.

This clonotype was seen ten or more times. Its antigen is unidentified. During its preparation, the TCRbeta library received unique molecular identifiers. In TCRdb, the PCR reads were re-called with MiXCR into one record per CDR3 protein. The data contain some 29,000 distinct CDR3 sequences, 6.3% of them singletons. Per germline, CDR1 ENHRY and CDR2 SYGVKD. The CDR3 contains 15 residues. The germline V and J ends were trimmed by 6 bases and 4 bases, with 18 bases remaining between them. The clonotype comes from a male patient younger than 18 who had a stem cell transplant for acute myeloid leukemia, so the T cells may come from the graft donor. J is TRBJ2-5 and V is TRBV10-3; either TRBD1 or TRBD2 may fit D (5 bases each). Material: PBMCs, mostly from graft donor cells, obtained 180 days after TCRalphabeta/CD19-depleted stem cell transplant. As DNA, the CDR3 is TGTGCCATCAGCGGGGCAGAGGAACGGGGAGAGACCCAGTACTTC. Residues: CAISGAEERGETQYF.